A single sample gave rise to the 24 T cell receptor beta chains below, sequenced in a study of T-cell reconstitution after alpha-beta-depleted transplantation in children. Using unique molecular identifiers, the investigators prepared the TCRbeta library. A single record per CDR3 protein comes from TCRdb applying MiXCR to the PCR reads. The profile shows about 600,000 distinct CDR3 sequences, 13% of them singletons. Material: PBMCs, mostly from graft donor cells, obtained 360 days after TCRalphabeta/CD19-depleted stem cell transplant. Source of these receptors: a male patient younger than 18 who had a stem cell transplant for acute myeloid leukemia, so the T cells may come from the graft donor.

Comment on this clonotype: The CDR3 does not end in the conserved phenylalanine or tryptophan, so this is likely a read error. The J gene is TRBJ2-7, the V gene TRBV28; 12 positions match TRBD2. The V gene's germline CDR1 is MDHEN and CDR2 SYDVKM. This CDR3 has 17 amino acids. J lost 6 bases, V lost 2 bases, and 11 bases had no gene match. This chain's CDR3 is CASSLRRTSGTFTEQYY. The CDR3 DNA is TGTGCCAGCAGTTTACGTCGGACTAGCGGGACTTTTACCGAGCAGTACTAC.

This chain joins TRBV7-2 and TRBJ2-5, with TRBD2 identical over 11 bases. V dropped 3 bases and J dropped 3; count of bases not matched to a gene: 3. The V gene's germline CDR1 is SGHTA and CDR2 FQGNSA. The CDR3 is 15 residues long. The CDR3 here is CASSFSTSGKETQYF. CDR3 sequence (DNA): TGTGCCAGCAGCTTCTCGACTAGCGGGAAAGAGACCCAGTACTTC.

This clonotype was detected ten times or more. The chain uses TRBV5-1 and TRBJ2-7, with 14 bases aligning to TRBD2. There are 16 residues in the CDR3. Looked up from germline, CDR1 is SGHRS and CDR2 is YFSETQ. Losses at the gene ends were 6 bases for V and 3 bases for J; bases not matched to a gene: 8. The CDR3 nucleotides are TGCGCCAGCACGGGGGGACTAGCGGGAGAAAACTACGAGCAGTACTTC. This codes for CASTGGLAGENYEQYF. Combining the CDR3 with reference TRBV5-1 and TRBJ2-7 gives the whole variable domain KAGVTQTPRYLIKTRGQQVTLSCSPISGHRSVSWYQQTPGQGLQFLFEYFSETQRNKGNFPGRFSGRQFSNSRSEMNVSTLELGDSALYLCASTGGLAGENYEQYFGPGTRLTVT.

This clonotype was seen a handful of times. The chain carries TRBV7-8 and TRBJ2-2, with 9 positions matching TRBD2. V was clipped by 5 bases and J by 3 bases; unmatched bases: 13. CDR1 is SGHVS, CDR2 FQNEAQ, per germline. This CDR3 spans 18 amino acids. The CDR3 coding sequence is TGTGCCAGCAGCCTCCTCAGGCCGGGACTAGCTTACACCGGGGAGCTGTTTTTT. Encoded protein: CASSLLRPGLAYTGELFF.

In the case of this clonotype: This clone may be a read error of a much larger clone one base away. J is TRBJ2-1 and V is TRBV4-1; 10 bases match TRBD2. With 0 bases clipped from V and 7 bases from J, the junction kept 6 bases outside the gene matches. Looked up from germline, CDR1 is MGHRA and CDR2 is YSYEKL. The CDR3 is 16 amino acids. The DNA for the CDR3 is TGCGCCAGCAGCCAAGATTCCGGACTAGCGGAAAATGAGCAGTTCTTC. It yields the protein CASSQDSGLAENEQFF.

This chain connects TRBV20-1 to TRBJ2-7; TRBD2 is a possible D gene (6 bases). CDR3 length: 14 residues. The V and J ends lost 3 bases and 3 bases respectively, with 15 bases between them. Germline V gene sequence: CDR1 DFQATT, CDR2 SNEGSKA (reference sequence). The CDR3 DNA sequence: TGCAGTGCTAGCCCCGGGACTTATCGCTACGAGCAGTACTTC. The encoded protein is CSASPGTYRYEQYF.

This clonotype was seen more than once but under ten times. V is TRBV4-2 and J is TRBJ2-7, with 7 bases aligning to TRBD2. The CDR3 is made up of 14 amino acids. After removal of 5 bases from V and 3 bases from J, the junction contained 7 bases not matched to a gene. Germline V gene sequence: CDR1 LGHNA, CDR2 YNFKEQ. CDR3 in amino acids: CASSGGEGGYEQYF. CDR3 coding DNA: TGTGCCAGCAGCGGGGGGGAGGGCGGCTACGAGCAGTACTTC.

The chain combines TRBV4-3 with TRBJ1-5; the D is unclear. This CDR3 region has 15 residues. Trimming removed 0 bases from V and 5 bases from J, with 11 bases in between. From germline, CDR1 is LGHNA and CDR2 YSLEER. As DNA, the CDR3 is TGCGCCAGCAGCCAAGATAGGGTCCAGTATCAGCCCCAGCATTTT. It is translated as CASSQDRVQYQPQHF.

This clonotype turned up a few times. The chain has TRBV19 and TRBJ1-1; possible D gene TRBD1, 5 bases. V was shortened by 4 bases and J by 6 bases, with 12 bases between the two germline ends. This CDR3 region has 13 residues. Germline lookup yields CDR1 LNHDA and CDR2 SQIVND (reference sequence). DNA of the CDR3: TGTGCCAGTAGTAGAGACAGTTCCCCTGAAGCTTTCTTT. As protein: CASSRDSSPEAFF.

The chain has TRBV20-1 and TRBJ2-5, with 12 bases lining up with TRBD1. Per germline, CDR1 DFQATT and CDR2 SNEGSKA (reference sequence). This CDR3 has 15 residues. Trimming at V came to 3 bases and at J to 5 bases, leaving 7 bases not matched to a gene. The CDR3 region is CSASLGTGGWETQYF. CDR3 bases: TGCAGTGCTAGTTTGGGGACAGGGGGCTGGGAGACCCAGTACTTC.

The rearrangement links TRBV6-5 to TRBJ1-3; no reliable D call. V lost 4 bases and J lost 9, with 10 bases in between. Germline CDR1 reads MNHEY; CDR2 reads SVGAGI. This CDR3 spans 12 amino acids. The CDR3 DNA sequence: TGTGCCAGCAGTTCCCCGGCTGGCACCATATATTTT. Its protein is CASSSPAGTIYF.

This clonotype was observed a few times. CDR3 DNA sequence: TGTGCCAGCTCAGAAGCAGATACGCAGTATTTT. Protein product: CASSEADTQYF. The chain joins TRBV18 to TRBJ2-3; no definite D call. This CDR3 is 11 amino acids long. The V gene's germline CDR1 is KGHSH and CDR2 LQKENI. V was clipped by 5 bases and J by 4 bases, with 4 bases between them.

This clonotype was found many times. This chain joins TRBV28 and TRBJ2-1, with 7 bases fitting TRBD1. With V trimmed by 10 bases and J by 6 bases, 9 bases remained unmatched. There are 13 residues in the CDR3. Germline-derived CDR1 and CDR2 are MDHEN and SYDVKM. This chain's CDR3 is CATFRQGSNEQFF. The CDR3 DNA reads TGTGCCACCTTTAGACAGGGATCCAATGAGCAGTTCTTC.

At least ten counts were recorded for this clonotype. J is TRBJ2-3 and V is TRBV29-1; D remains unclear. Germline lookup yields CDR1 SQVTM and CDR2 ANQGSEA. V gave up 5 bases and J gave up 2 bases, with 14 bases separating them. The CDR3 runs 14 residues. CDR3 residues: CSVTGVGPTDTQYF. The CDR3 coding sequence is TGCAGCGTTACTGGTGTGGGTCCCACAGATACGCAGTATTTT.

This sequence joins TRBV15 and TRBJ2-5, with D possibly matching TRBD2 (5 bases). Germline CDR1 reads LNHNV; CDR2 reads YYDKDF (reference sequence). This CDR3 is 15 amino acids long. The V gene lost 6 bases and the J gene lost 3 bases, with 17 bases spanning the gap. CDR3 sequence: CATSPLLVPKETQYF. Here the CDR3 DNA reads TGTGCCACCAGTCCTCTACTAGTCCCCAAAGAGACCCAGTACTTC. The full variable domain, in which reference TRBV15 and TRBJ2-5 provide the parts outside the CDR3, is DAMVIQNPRYQVTQFGKPVTLSCSQTLNHNVMYWYQQKSSQAPKLLFHYYDKDFNNEADTPDNFQSRRPNTSFCFLDIRSPGLGDTAMYLCATSPLLVPKETQYFGPGTRLLVL.

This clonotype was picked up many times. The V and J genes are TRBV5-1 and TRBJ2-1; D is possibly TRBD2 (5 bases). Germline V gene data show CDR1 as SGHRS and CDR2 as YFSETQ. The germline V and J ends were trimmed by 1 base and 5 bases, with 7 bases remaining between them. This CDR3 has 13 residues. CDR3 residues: CASSLWENNEQFF. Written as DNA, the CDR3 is TGCGCCAGCAGCTTGTGGGAGAACAATGAGCAGTTCTTC.

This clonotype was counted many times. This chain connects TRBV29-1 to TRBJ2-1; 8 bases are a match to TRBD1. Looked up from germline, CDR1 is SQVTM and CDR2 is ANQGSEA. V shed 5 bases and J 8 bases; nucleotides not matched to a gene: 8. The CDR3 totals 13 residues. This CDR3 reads CSVLLGQGYEQFF. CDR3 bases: TGCAGCGTTCTCCTCGGACAGGGTTATGAGCAGTTCTTC.

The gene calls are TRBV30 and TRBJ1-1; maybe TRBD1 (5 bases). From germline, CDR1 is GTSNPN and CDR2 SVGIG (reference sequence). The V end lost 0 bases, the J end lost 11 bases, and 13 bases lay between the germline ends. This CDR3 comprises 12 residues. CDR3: CAWSVLGGAAFF. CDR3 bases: TGTGCCTGGAGTGTATTGGGGGGAGCGGCTTTCTTT.

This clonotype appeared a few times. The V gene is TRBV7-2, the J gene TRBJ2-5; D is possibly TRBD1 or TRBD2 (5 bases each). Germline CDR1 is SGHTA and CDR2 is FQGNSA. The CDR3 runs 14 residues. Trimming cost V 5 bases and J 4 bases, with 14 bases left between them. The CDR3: CASSAEGSGETQYF. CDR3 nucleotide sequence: TGTGCCAGCAGCGCCGAGGGGAGTGGAGAGACCCAGTACTTC.

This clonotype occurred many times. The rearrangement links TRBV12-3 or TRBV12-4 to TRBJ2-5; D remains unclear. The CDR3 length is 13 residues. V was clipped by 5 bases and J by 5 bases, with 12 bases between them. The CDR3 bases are TGTGCCAGCAGTCCTATACTTGGGGAGACCCAGTACTTC. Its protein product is CASSPILGETQYF.

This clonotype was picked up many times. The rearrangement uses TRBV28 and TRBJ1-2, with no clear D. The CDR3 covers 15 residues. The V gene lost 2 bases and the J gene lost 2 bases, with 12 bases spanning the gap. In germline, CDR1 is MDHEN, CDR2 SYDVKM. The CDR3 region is CASSLNAPGNYGYTF. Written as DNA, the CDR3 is TGTGCCAGCAGTTTAAACGCTCCAGGCAACTATGGCTACACCTTC.

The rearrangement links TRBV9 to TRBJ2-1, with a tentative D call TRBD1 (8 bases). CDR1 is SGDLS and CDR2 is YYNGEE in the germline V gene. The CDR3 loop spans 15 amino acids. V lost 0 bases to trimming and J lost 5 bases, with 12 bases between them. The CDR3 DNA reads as TGTGCCAGCAGCGTAGTTACAGGGGGGGACAATGAGCAGTTCTTC. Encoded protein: CASSVVTGGDNEQFF.

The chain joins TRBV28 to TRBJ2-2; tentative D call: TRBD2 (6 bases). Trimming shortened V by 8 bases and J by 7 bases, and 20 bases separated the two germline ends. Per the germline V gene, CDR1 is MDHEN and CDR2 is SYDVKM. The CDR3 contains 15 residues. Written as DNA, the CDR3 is TGTGCCAGCTATCTGAATGGGGGGAAAATCGGGGAGCTGTTTTTT. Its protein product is CASYLNGGKIGELFF.

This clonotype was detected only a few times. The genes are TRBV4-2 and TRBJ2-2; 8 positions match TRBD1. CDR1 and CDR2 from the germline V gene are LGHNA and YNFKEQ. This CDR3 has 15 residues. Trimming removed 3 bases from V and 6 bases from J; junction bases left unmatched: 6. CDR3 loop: CASSHSDREAGELFF. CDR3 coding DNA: TGTGCCAGCAGCCACTCGGACAGGGAAGCCGGGGAGCTGTTTTTT.